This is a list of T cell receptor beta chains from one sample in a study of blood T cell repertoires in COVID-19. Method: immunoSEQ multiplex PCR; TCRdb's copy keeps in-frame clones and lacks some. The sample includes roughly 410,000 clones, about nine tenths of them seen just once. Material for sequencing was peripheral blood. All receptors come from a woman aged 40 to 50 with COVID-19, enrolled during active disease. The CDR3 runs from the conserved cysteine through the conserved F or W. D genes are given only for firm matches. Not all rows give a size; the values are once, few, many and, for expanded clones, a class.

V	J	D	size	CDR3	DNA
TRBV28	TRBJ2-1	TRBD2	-	CASSHRLAGGPARSHEQFF	TGTGCCAGCAGTCACCGACTAGCGGGAGGGCCGGCGAGGTCTCATGAGCAGTTCTTC
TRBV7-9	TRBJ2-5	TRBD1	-	CASSRTGGLETQYF	TGTGCCAGCAGCCGGACAGGGGGCTTGGAGACCCAGTACTTC
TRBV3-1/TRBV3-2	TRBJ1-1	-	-	CASSQTRAEAFF	TGTGCCAGCAGCCAGACCAGGGCTGAAGCTTTCTTT
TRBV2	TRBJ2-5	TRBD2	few	CASSEALPASGGYQETQYF	TGTGCCAGCAGTGAAGCGCTTCCTGCTAGCGGCGGTTACCAAGAGACCCAGTACTTC
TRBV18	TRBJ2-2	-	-	CASSNHQGFESGELFF	TGTGCCAGCTCAAACCATCAGGGTTTTGAGTCCGGGGAGCTGTTTTTT
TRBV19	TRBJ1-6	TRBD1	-	CASSMGDRALALHF	TGTGCCAGTAGTATGGGAGACAGGGCGTTGGCCCTCCACTTT
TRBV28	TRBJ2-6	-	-	CASRGGGAGANVLTF	TGTGCCAGCAGAGGGGGAGGGGCTGGGGCCAACGTCCTGACTTTC
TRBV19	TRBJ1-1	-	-	CASSIDPRTEAFF	TGTGCCAGTAGTATAGATCCCCGCACTGAAGCTTTCTTT
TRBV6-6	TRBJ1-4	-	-	CASSYSSGNEKLFF	TGTGCCAGCAGTTACTCGAGCGGGAATGAAAAACTGTTTTTT
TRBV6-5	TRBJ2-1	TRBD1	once	CASSYSGTGDFNEQFF	TGTGCCAGCAGTTACTCGGGGACAGGGGATTTCAATGAGCAGTTCTTC
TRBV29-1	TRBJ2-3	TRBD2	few	CSVTAGVADTQYF	TGCAGCGTGACGGCGGGGGTGGCAGATACGCAGTATTTT
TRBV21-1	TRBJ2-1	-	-	CASSLFPGYPVRGPEQFF	TGTGCCAGCAGCCTCTTTCCGGGTTACCCCGTGAGGGGGCCGGAGCAGTTCTTC
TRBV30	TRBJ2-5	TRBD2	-	CAWSAGAGGGETQYF	TGTGCCTGGAGTGCAGGAGCGGGGGGAGGGGAGACCCAGTACTTC
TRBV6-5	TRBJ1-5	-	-	CASSPGVYSNQPQHF	TGTGCCAGCAGTCCGGGGGTTTATAGCAATCAGCCCCAGCATTTT
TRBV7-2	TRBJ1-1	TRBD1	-	CASSRQGQGAFF	TGTGCCAGCAGCCGACAGGGCCAGGGAGCTTTCTTT